Reported below is one TCR beta chain. Its cognate antigen is unknown. MiXCR, applied by TCRdb to the RT-PCR reads, yields one record per CDR3 protein. The table includes over 10,000 distinct CDR3 sequences, 70% to 90% detected once. The data belong to a study of yellow fever vaccine responses in identical twins. Overall study findings and caveats: Among the twins, the vaccine T cell response reportedly seemed partly convergent and partly personalized.

Trimming removed 2 bases from V and 3 bases from J, with 4 bases in between. The CDR3 consists of 12 residues. CDR1 LGHDT and CDR2 YNNKEL come from the germline V gene (reference sequence). This chain links TRBV3-1 with TRBJ2-5; the D is unclear. Source: T cells from blood (PBMCs), unsorted or a sorted subset (not recorded which), taken before or after yellow fever vaccination (not recorded which). The TCR was taken from a woman younger than 35 who received the yellow fever vaccine. CDR3 sequence: CASSQQEETQYF. As DNA, the CDR3 is TGTGCCAGCAGCCAACAGGAAGAGACCCAGTACTTC.